The T cell receptor (beta chain) under discussion was sequenced for a study of monozygotic twins with inflammatory bowel disease. TCRdb processed the 5' RACE reads again and assigns one entry to each CDR3 protein, with no DNA. The table lists some 190,000 distinct CDR3 sequences. The CDR3 loop spans 18 amino acids. CDR1 is SGHTA and CDR2 is FQGTGA in the germline V gene. V is TRBV7-3 and J is TRBJ2-5; there is no DNA to check the TCRdb D call of TRBD2. Material: blood. This receptor was taken from a human donor with ulcerative colitis or Crohn's disease, or a healthy co-twin of an affected twin (not recorded which). The CDR3 reads CASSPSRTSGGAGETQYF.